This T cell receptor beta chain stems from a study of T cells after somatic rescue of genetic block. Data came from immunoSEQ multiplex PCR; TCRdb stores just in-frame clones and leaves some out. The table lists tens of thousands of clones, roughly 88% of them singletons. This CDR3 region has 15 residues. The V end lost 6 bases, the J end lost 1 base, and 16 bases lay between the germline ends. The germline V gene has CDR1 SGHNT and CDR2 YYREEE (reference sequence). Material: peripheral blood mononuclear cells (PBMCs). This TCR was sampled from a man aged 25 to 40. V gene TRBV5-4 combines with J gene TRBJ2-5; D unresolved. CDR3 amino acids: CASNTRGELQETQYF. CDR3 nucleotide sequence: TGTGCCAGCAACACACGTGGAGAGCTCCAAGAGACCCAGTACTTC.